The 9 T cell receptor beta chains in this list originate from one sample, sequenced in a study of cytomegalovirus exposure and HLA in healthy donors. PCR involved 60 Vbeta and 13 Jbeta primers. Sequencing was performed with immunoSEQ multiplex PCR; in TCRdb, only in-frame clones are kept and a portion is missing. The profile shows roughly 110,000 clones, about 80% of them singletons. Sequenced sample: PBMCs. The receptor set was obtained from a man aged 25 to 40 in good health and CMV-seropositive.

The chain has TRBV7-3 and TRBJ2-5, with D tentatively TRBD1 (6 bases). Between the trimmed V and J ends, which lost 3 bases and 5 bases, there was a span of 13 bases. The V gene's germline CDR1 is SGHTA and CDR2 FQGTGA. The CDR3 covers 14 residues. CDR3 sequence: CASSLGQGWETQYF. The DNA for the CDR3 is TGTGCCAGCAGCTTGGGTCAGGGGTGGGAGACCCAGTACTTC.

The chain has TRBV7-9 and TRBJ2-7, with TRBD1 matching over 7 bases. The V and J ends lost 6 bases and 0 bases, in that order; junction bases with no gene match: 14. CDR1 and CDR2 (germline): SEHNR, FQNEAQ (reference sequence). This CDR3 comprises 17 residues. The CDR3 nucleotides are TGTGCCAGCAGTCCCACCCCCGGGACAGTATTCTCCTACGAGCAGTACTTC. It translates to CASSPTPGTVFSYEQYF.

This chain connects TRBV5-8 to TRBJ2-5; the match to TRBD2 covers 9 bases. The end of the DNA aligns better with TRBJ2-7, so the J call may be wrong. Looked up from germline, CDR1 is SGHTS and CDR2 is YDEGEE. This CDR3 contains 15 residues. The CDR3 DNA sequence: TGTGCCAGCAGTTTTTGGCGGGGGGGCCGGTACGAGCAGTACTTC. Residues: CASSFWRGGRYEQYF.

This clone appeared a single time. The chain uses TRBV14 and TRBJ1-2; D is unresolved. Germline lookup yields CDR1 SGHDN and CDR2 FVKESK. This CDR3 comprises 15 residues. Trimming left V 1 base short and J 10 bases short, with 19 bases between. Here the CDR3 DNA reads TGTGCCAGCAGCCAAGGTGGAGGGATCCCCCAGTCCTACACCTTC. It codes for CASSQGGGIPQSYTF.

This chain links TRBV27 with TRBJ2-7; 8 bases map to TRBD1. The trim removed 5 bases at V and 5 bases at J, leaving 11 bases unmatched. Looked up from germline, CDR1 is MNHEY and CDR2 is SMNVEV (reference sequence). This CDR3 region has 15 residues. The CDR3 sequence is CASSIYQGATHEQYF. CDR3 coding DNA: TGTGCCAGCAGTATATACCAGGGGGCGACCCACGAGCAGTACTTC.

The gene calls are TRBV4-1 and TRBJ1-1; 7 nucleotides align to TRBD1. This CDR3 has 17 amino acids. The V and J ends lost 0 bases and 2 bases, in that order; junction bases with no gene match: 9. Germline-derived CDR1 and CDR2 are MGHRA and YSYEKL. The chain's CDR3 is CASSQERGGGGNTEAFF. The CDR3 DNA reads TGCGCCAGCAGCCAAGAAAGAGGGGGCGGCGGTAACACTGAAGCTTTCTTT.

The rearrangement uses TRBV6-5 and TRBJ2-7; weak D call: TRBD2 (6 bases). Trimming left V 6 bases short and J 3 bases short, with 18 bases between. Germline assignment: CDR1 MNHEY and CDR2 SVGAGI. This CDR3 has 15 amino acids. Here the CDR3 DNA reads TGTGCCAGCAGCCCCAGCGGGCTCGTAGGCTACGAGCAGTACTTC. Its protein is CASSPSGLVGYEQYF.

The genes are TRBV11-2 and TRBJ2-3; 8 bases map to TRBD2. V dropped 1 base and J dropped 2; count of bases not matched to a gene: 2. The CDR3 runs to 15 residues. Germline V gene lookup returns CDR1 SGHAT and CDR2 FQNNGV. DNA for the CDR3: TGTGCCAGCAGCTTAGCGGGGGGGACCACAGATACGCAGTATTTT. Protein sequence: CASSLAGGTTDTQYF.

This clone was seen once. The chain employs TRBV29-1 and TRBJ2-3, with D possibly TRBD1 on 6 matching bases. Trimming took off 5 bases at V and 3 bases at J, with 9 bases between the two ends. Germline loops: CDR1 SQVTM, CDR2 ANQGSEA. The CDR3 covers 12 residues. The CDR3 DNA reads TGCAGCGTTTCCACAGGGACAGATACGCAGTATTTT. As protein: CSVSTGTDTQYF.